A single sample is the source of the 9 T cell receptor beta chains below, sequenced in a study of hypomethylating agent response in myelodysplastic syndrome. Produced via immunoSEQ multiplex PCR; TCRdb's table is partial and in-frame only. This repertoire shows thousands of clones, more than 80% found once; its top ten account for under 30%. Specimen: bone marrow, collected before or after starting hypomethylating agent treatment for myelodysplastic syndrome (not recorded which). The receptor set was obtained from a human donor with myelodysplastic syndrome.

This clone was seen a single time. The chain is built from TRBV4-2 and TRBJ2-1; 11 nucleotides match TRBD2. The V gene's germline CDR1 is LGHNA and CDR2 YNFKEQ. The CDR3 runs to 16 residues. Trimming took 0 bases from V and 4 from J; bases not matched to a gene: 2. The CDR3 loop is CASSQEGTSGYNEQFF. The CDR3 DNA is TGTGCCAGCAGCCAAGAAGGGACTAGCGGATACAATGAGCAGTTCTTC.

This chain links TRBV28 with TRBJ2-5; 7 bases line up with TRBD1. The germline V gene encodes CDR1 MDHEN and CDR2 SYDVKM. Germline trimming cut 4 bases from V and 1 base from J; bases unmatched to any gene: 12. The CDR3 is made up of 17 amino acids. This CDR3 reads CASSSKRQGQTQETQYF. CDR3 DNA: TGTGCCAGCAGTTCCAAACGACAGGGCCAGACCCAAGAGACCCAGTACTTC. The entire variable domain, with the rest obtained from reference TRBV28 and TRBJ2-5, is as follows: DVKVTQSSRYLVKRTGEKVFLECVQDMDHENMFWYRQDPGLGLRLIYFSYDVKMKEKGDIPEGYSVSREKKERFSLILESASTNQTSMYLCASSSKRQGQTQETQYFGPGTRLLVL.

This clone was detected once. The chain links TRBV18 to TRBJ2-3; 13 bases are a match to TRBD2. Trimming cost V 3 bases and J 1 base; bases outside gene matches: 4. CDR3 length: 17 residues. Per the germline V gene, CDR1 is KGHSH and CDR2 is LQKENI. Here the CDR3 reads CASSPGTSGTGTDTQYF. DNA of the CDR3: TGTGCCAGCTCACCCGGGACTAGCGGGACTGGCACAGATACGCAGTATTTT.

This chain links TRBV10-3 with TRBJ1-1, with D unresolved. The V gene's germline CDR1 is ENHRY and CDR2 SYGVKD. The CDR3 totals 17 residues. The ends were cut back, 0 bases at V and 7 bases at J, with 21 bases in the middle. CDR3 in DNA: TGTGCCATCAGTGAGTCGATTTCAGCAAGGGTAGGAGGTGAAGCTTTCTTT. Translation gives CAISESISARVGGEAFF.

The chain recombines TRBV5-6 with TRBJ2-6; D remains ambiguous. Germline CDR1 reads SGHDT; CDR2 reads YYEEEE. Trimming removed 0 bases at V and 0 bases at J, with 4 bases between. The CDR3 runs 15 residues. CDR3 region: CASSLGISGANVLTF. CDR3 nucleotides: TGTGCCAGCAGCTTGGGGATCTCTGGGGCCAACGTCCTGACTTTC.

V usage is TRBV7-8 and J usage is TRBJ2-1, with TRBD2 matching 10 bases. This CDR3 has 18 amino acids. The V gene's germline CDR1 is SGHVS and CDR2 FQNEAQ. Trimming removed 2 bases from V and 0 bases from J; junction bases left unmatched: 7. CDR3 coding DNA: TGTGCCAGCAGCTTACCTCAGCGGGAGGGCTTCTCCTACAATGAGCAGTTCTTC. Translated, it gives CASSLPQREGFSYNEQFF.

V usage is TRBV7-3 and J usage is TRBJ2-1, with TRBD2 matching over 8 bases. Germline values: CDR1 SGHTA, CDR2 FQGTGA. Germline trimming cut 2 bases from V and 3 bases from J; bases unmatched to any gene: 3. The CDR3 is 15 residues long. For the CDR3, the DNA is TGTGCCAGCAGCTTATTAGCGGGGCACTACAATGAGCAGTTCTTC. It yields the protein CASSLLAGHYNEQFF.

CDR3 protein: CASSPRGAYNEQFF. The CDR3 DNA sequence: TGTGCCAGCAGTCCTCGAGGGGCCTACAATGAGCAGTTCTTC. The V call is TRBV28, the J call TRBJ2-1; D possibly uses TRBD1 or TRBD2 (5 bases each). The CDR3 is 14 residues long. Trimming cost V 5 bases and J 2 bases, with 10 bases left between them. Germline V lookup: CDR1 MDHEN, CDR2 SYDVKM.

V and J are TRBV5-8 and TRBJ1-5, with D possibly being TRBD1 (6 bases). The CDR3 sequence is 15 residues long. CDR1 is SGHTS and CDR2 is YDEGEE in the germline V gene. The germline V and J ends were trimmed by 2 bases and 4 bases, with 13 bases remaining between them. The CDR3 DNA follows: TGTGCCAGCAGCTTCAGGGGAATAGGGAATCAGCCCCAGCATTTT. Residues: CASSFRGIGNQPQHF.